The source of this T cell receptor beta chain is a study of shared clonotypes between healthy human individuals. Per the germline V gene, CDR1 is SGHNT and CDR2 is YENEEA. Trimming removed 4 bases from V and 1 base from J, with 9 bases in between. The CDR3 length is 14 residues. The data were produced by immunoSEQ multiplex PCR, yet TCRdb's version contains in-frame clones alone and is incomplete. This sample has 2 million to 2.5 million clones, with approximately 90% found just once. The chain is built from TRBV11-3 and TRBJ2-3; maybe TRBD1 (6 bases). This clonotype was obtained from a man aged 18 to 29 in good health. Some clones in this sample may be carry-over from other donors' samples. The sequenced material came from naive CD4+ T cells from PBMCs. Subset given: CD45RA+ positively selected. CDR3 in DNA: TGTGCCAGCAGCTCTCGACAGGGCACAGATACGCAGTATTTT. Encoded protein: CASSSRQGTDTQYF.